Listed below are T cell receptor beta chains from one sample, sequenced in a study of control samples from healthy donors and cancer patients. Profiling relied on immunoSEQ multiplex PCR, and the TCRdb table lists in-frame clones only, not all of them. The sample has 100,000 to 150,000 clones; around 92% are singletons. Sequenced material: blood. Every receptor here comes from a man in his fifties or sixties in good health. The CDR3 runs from the conserved cysteine through the conserved F or W. D genes are given only for firm matches. Some rows have no size entry. The others give once, few or many, or a class for an expanded clone.

TRBJ1-1	-	TRBD1	TRBV7-9	TGTGCCAGCAGAGCAGGGGGGACTGAAGCTTTCTTT	CASRAGGTEAFF
TRBJ2-7	-	-	TRBV14	TGTGCCAGCAGCCTCATGGGAGTTCCGTACTTC	CASSLMGVPYF
TRBJ2-5	once	TRBD1	TRBV29-1	TGCAGCGTCCTAGCGGACAGGGGAAGGGGAGAGACCCAGTACTTC	CSVLADRGRGETQYF
TRBJ1-1	-	-	TRBV6-5	TGTGCCAGCAGCCGAGATGCGGCCCTGAACACTGAAGCTTTCTTT	CASSRDAALNTEAFF
TRBJ2-5	-	-	TRBV9	TGTGCCAGCAGCGTTTTACAGGGAGAGGGGACCCAGTACTTC	CASSVLQGEGTQYF
TRBJ2-3	-	-	TRBV4-3	TGCGCCAGCAGCCAAGAGGAGGGGATTAGCACAGATACGCAGTATTTT	CASSQEEGISTDTQYF
TRBJ1-3	-	-	TRBV19	TGTGCCAGTAGTATAGAGGCCAGCTCTGGAAACACCATATATTTT	CASSIEASSGNTIYF
TRBJ1-2	-	-	TRBV11-2	TGTGCCAGCAGCTTAGAGAATGGATACGGCTACACCTTC	CASSLENGYGYTF
TRBJ1-5	-	-	TRBV19	TGTGCCAGTAGTATCTGGAGGCAGGACAACAATCAGCCCCAGCATTTT	CASSIWRQDNNQPQHF
TRBJ1-2	few	-	TRBV27	TGTGCCAGCAGATCCCTCGGGGGTGGTACCTATGGCTACACCTTC	CASRSLGGGTYGYTF
TRBJ1-2	-	-	TRBV27	TGTGCCAGCAGTCTACAGCCTTCTTACTATGGCTACACCTTC	CASSLQPSYYGYTF
TRBJ1-5	-	-	TRBV12-5	TGTGCTAGTGGTTTGGTACTCGGCAGGGGCACGTCCAATCAGCCCCAGCATTTT	CASGLVLGRGTSNQPQHF
TRBJ2-7	-	-	TRBV6-1	TGTGCCAGCAGTGAACTAGGGGGGGCCTCCTACGAGCAGTACTTC	CASSELGGASYEQYF
TRBJ2-7	once	-	TRBV7-9	TGTGCCAGCAGCTTCGGGACACGAATCTACGAGCAGTACTTC	CASSFGTRIYEQYF
TRBJ1-1	-	-	TRBV3-1/TRBV3-2	TGTGCCAGCAGCCAAGAAGGAGGAGGGGGAGGAAACACTGAAGCTTTCTTT	CASSQEGGGGGNTEAFF
TRBJ2-7	once	-	TRBV6-2/TRBV6-3	TGTGCCAGCAGTTGGCAGGGTCGCGCCTACGAGCAGTACTTC	CASSWQGRAYEQYF
TRBJ2-7	-	TRBD1	TRBV13	TGTGCCAGCAGCGATCGTCACAGGGGGCCCTACGAGCAGTACTTC	CASSDRHRGPYEQYF
TRBJ1-5	-	TRBD1	TRBV3-1/TRBV3-2	TGTGCCAGCAGCCAATACTCAGGGGGCCCGGGCCGAAGCAATCAGCCCCAGCATTTT	CASSQYSGGPGRSNQPQHF
TRBJ2-7	few	-	TRBV6-5	TGTGCCAGCAGCCTATTGACAGGAGACACCTACGAGCAGTACTTC	CASSLLTGDTYEQYF
TRBJ1-5	-	-	TRBV3-1/TRBV3-2	TGTGCCAGCAGCCAGAGTGGGGATCAGCCCCAGCATTTT	CASSQSGDQPQHF
TRBJ2-5	-	-	TRBV9	TGTGCCAGCAGCGTAGAAACGGACCTCCGAGAGACCCAGTACTTC	CASSVETDLRETQYF
TRBJ2-1	once	-	TRBV30	TGTGCCTGGAGCTATGGGGGTGAGCAGTTCTTC	CAWSYGGEQFF
TRBJ1-2	-	-	TRBV11-2	TGTGCCAGCAGCTTGACACCCCGGGGAGTGAATGGCTACACCTTC	CASSLTPRGVNGYTF
TRBJ2-7	-	-	TRBV30	TGTGCCTGGAGTGAAAGGGGCTTCGGGGACGAGCAGTACTTC	CAWSERGFGDEQYF
TRBJ2-5	-	-	TRBV6-6	TGTGCCAGCAGCGCTTCACTCAGTACCGAGCAAGAGACCCAGTACTTC	CASSASLSTEQETQYF
TRBJ2-4	-	TRBD1	TRBV6-2/TRBV6-3	TGTGCCAGCAGCCAACAGGGGGCCAAAAACATTCAGTACTTC	CASSQQGAKNIQYF
TRBJ1-3	-	-	TRBV30	TGTGCCTGGACAAGGGGCGCGTTGGCCACCATATATTTT	CAWTRGALATIYF
TRBJ2-7	-	TRBD1	TRBV27	TGTGCCAGCAGTTTATCCCGGGACAGGGGCCACTACGAGCAGTACTTC	CASSLSRDRGHYEQYF
TRBJ1-6	-	-	TRBV30	TGTGCCTGGAGCCCTCGCGGGGCTAATTCACCCCTCCACTTT	CAWSPRGANSPLHF
TRBJ1-6	-	-	TRBV3-1/TRBV3-2	TGTGCCAGCAGCCCCACCCGGTCGGGGGCGAGGAATTCACCCCTCCACTTT	CASSPTRSGARNSPLHF
TRBJ2-3	-	TRBD1	TRBV24-1	TGTGTCACCAGTGAGTCCCCGGGACAGGGGGTCTTCACAGATACGCAGTATTTT	CVTSESPGQGVFTDTQYF
TRBJ1-3	-	-	TRBV30	TGTGCCTGGAGTGACGGCTCTGGAAACACCATATATTTT	CAWSDGSGNTIYF
TRBJ1-1	-	TRBD1	TRBV3-1/TRBV3-2	TGTGCCAGCAGCCAAGCTTCTCAGGGGGCCCTGAACACTGAAGCTTTCTTT	CASSQASQGALNTEAFF
TRBJ1-5	-	-	TRBV6-4	TGTGCCAGCAGTGACGGGGATGGCGGCAATCAGCCCCAGCATTTT	CASSDGDGGNQPQHF
TRBJ1-2	-	-	TRBV5-4	TGTGCCAGCAGCAAGAGGTCAACGGGGTACACCTTC	CASSKRSTGYTF
TRBJ1-1	-	-	TRBV5-1	TGCGCCAGCAGCTTGGACACAGCACTAAACACTGAAGCTTTCTTT	CASSLDTALNTEAFF
TRBJ2-7	-	TRBD2	TRBV27	TGTGCCAGCAGTTTTATAGGACTAGCGGGTTCCTACGAGCAGTACTTC	CASSFIGLAGSYEQYF
TRBJ1-4	-	TRBD1	TRBV3-1/TRBV3-2	TGTGCCAGCAGCCAAGGACAGGGTTCACTTGATAATGAAAAACTGTTTTTT	CASSQGQGSLDNEKLFF
TRBJ1-6	-	TRBD1	TRBV5-1	TGCGCCAGCGCCCGGGACCTGACAGGGGCAAATTCACCCCTCCACTTT	CASARDLTGANSPLHF
TRBJ2-1	-	-	TRBV5-8	TGTGCCAGCAGCTTGGCAGAGCGGGACAGAACAAACCCCTACAATGAGCAGTTCTTC	CASSLAERDRTNPYNEQFF
TRBJ2-3	-	TRBD1	TRBV2	TGTGCCGGCCGAACAGGGGGCAACACAGATACGCAGTATTTT	CAGRTGGNTDTQYF
TRBJ2-7	few	TRBD1	TRBV12-3/TRBV12-4	TGTGCCAGCAGCCGAACAGGGGCCTACGAGCAGTACTTC	CASSRTGAYEQYF
TRBJ1-6	-	-	TRBV7-9	TGTGCCAGCAGCTTCGGTGGACAGTATAATTCACCCCTCCACTTT	CASSFGGQYNSPLHF
TRBJ2-5	-	-	TRBV15	TGTGCCACCAGCAGAGCCCAAGACCCATTAGGCGAGACCCAGTACTTC	CATSRAQDPLGETQYF
TRBJ1-1	-	-	TRBV7-2	TGTGCCAGCAGCTCGGGGCCGGGCCGCATCTCCATGAACACTGAAGCTTTCTTT	CASSSGPGRISMNTEAFF
TRBJ1-3	once	-	TRBV28	TGTGCCAGCAGCTTCGCCTGGGCACCGAGCTCTGGAAACACCATATATTTT	CASSFAWAPSSGNTIYF
TRBJ1-1	-	-	TRBV12-3/TRBV12-4	TGTGCCAGCAGTCTTACAGGGTCGACTGAAGCTTTCTTT	CASSLTGSTEAFF
TRBJ1-2	-	-	TRBV18	TGTGCCAGCTCACCAGATACCTATGGCTACACCTTC	CASSPDTYGYTF
TRBJ1-6	-	TRBD1	TRBV30	TGTGCCTGGAGCGTACGGGACAGGGCTTCACCCCTCCACTTT	CAWSVRDRASPLHF
TRBJ1-6	once	TRBD1	TRBV2	TGTGCCAGCAGAGCAAGGACAGGGGGCGGATCACCCCTCCACTTT	CASRARTGGGSPLHF
TRBJ2-3	-	-	TRBV6-5	TGTGCCAGCAGGGTACAGGGTAGTACAGATACGCAGTATTTT	CASRVQGSTDTQYF
TRBJ1-1	-	-	TRBV15	TGTGCCACCAGCAGAGATCAGTCGAGGGGGAATGAAGCTTTCTTT	CATSRDQSRGNEAFF
TRBJ1-3	once	-	TRBV10-2	TGCGCCAGCACCACGATAGGGAGTACCACGGGGACCATATATTTT	CASTTIGSTTGTIYF
TRBJ2-7	-	-	TRBV6-5	TGTGCCAGCAGTTCTACAGGGGCGGGATACGAGCAGTACTTC	CASSSTGAGYEQYF
TRBJ1-1	-	-	TRBV15	TGTGCCACCCGGGGGGAGAACACTGAAGCTTTCTTT	CATRGENTEAFF
TRBJ1-5	-	TRBD1	TRBV10-3	TGTGCCATCAGTGAAGGACAGGCGGATAGCAATCAGCCCCAGCATTTT	CAISEGQADSNQPQHF
TRBJ2-5	-	TRBD1	TRBV30	TGTGCCTGGAGTGTACATACAGGGGGCAACGCGGAGACCCAGTACTTC	CAWSVHTGGNAETQYF
TRBJ2-5	-	-	TRBV11-2	TGTGCCAGCAGCTTACTAGCGAATGCCCAAGAGACCCAGTACTTC	CASSLLANAQETQYF
TRBJ1-1	-	-	TRBV25-1	TGTGCCAGCAGTGTTTCCCAGAGGGGCTTAGCTTTCTTT	CASSVSQRGLAFF